The text below deals with one TCR beta chain. TCRdb redid the calling of the 5' RACE reads with MiXCR, one entry per CDR3 protein. The sample lists some 1,700,000 distinct CDR3 sequences; roughly 35% were seen once. The sample is drawn from a study of identical twins. From germline, CDR1 is DFQATT and CDR2 SNEGSKA (reference sequence). The CDR3 totals 14 residues. V lost 3 bases, J lost 8 bases, and 8 bases stayed unmatched. V gene TRBV20-1 combines with J gene TRBJ2-4; 9 positions agree with TRBD2. The receptor's source is a newborn girl in good health. The sample comprised cord blood. Here the CDR3 reads CSARVAGAGDIQYF. The CDR3 bases are TGCAGTGCTAGGGTAGCGGGAGCAGGGGACATTCAGTACTTC.